This T cell receptor (beta chain) emerged from a study of shared clonotypes between healthy human individuals. Whole-study results and caveats: Blood was the only sampled material, and tissue repertoires likely differ. Expectations were that clonotype sharing among donors would be affected by sequencing depth.

About this clone: Its cognate antigen is unknown. At one end the junction does not follow the germline gene, possibly because of a read error.

The authors ran the assay at deep level. Sequencing used immunoSEQ multiplex PCR; TCRdb keeps in-frame clones, though not all of them. Among approximately 440,000 clones listed, roughly three quarters were seen once. Each sample came from a Caucasian adult donor living in Nashville, Tennessee. This CDR3 has 12 residues. CDR1 MGHDK and CDR2 SYGVNS come from the germline V gene. The origin of this receptor is a woman aged 40 to 55 in good health. Some clones in this sample may be carry-over from other donors' samples. Material for sequencing was PBMCs. The genes are TRBV25-1 and TRBJ1-1; no reliable D call. The CDR3 is CASRSGNTEASF. CDR3 DNA: TGTGCCAGCCGGTCGGGGAACACTGAAGCTTCCTTT.